The 32 T cell receptor beta chains in this list originate from one sample, sequenced in a study of blood T cell repertoires in COVID-19. Some clones are missing from TCRdb's copy, which holds only in-frame ones; the method was immunoSEQ multiplex PCR. The table includes about 93,000 clones, 75% to 90% detected once. Material for sequencing was peripheral blood. The receptors stem from a woman of 80 years or more with acute or convalescent COVID-19.

The chain is built from TRBV20-1 and TRBJ1-4; D unclear. The germline V gene encodes CDR1 DFQATT and CDR2 SNEGSKA (reference sequence). V lost 5 bases, J lost 8 bases, and 9 bases lay in between. The CDR3 has 11 residues. CDR3 amino acids: CSALWREKLFF. CDR3 DNA sequence: TGCAGTGCTCTTTGGCGGGAAAAACTGTTTTTT.

V and J are TRBV18 and TRBJ2-7; TRBD2 matches at 7 bases. The CDR3 spans 14 residues. Germline-derived CDR1 and CDR2 are KGHSH and LQKENI. The V and J ends lost 6 bases and 5 bases, in that order; junction bases with no gene match: 10. CDR3 coding DNA: TGTGCCAGCTCCGTAGGACTAGTCAGCGACGAGCAGTACTTC. It yields the protein CASSVGLVSDEQYF.

The chain couples TRBV10-2 to TRBJ2-7; D not certain. Trimming stripped 5 bases from V and 5 bases from J, with 16 bases between. This CDR3 is 14 amino acids long. CDR1 is WSHSY, CDR2 SAAADI, per germline. This CDR3 reads CASSPQAGWNEQYF. The DNA of the CDR3 is TGCGCCAGCAGTCCCCAGGCCGGATGGAACGAGCAGTACTTC.

The chain uses TRBV19 and TRBJ1-2; the match to TRBD1 covers 7 bases. Germline values: CDR1 LNHDA, CDR2 SQIVND (reference sequence). The V segment lost 4 bases and the J segment 5 bases; nucleotides outside the gene matches: 13. The CDR3 has 16 residues. The CDR3 sequence is CASSSQSLDRDYGYTF. The CDR3 nucleotides read TGTGCCAGTAGTAGTCAGTCGTTAGACAGGGATTATGGCTACACCTTC.

Written as DNA, the CDR3 is TGTGCCACCAGCAGAGATCTAGGCTCTGGAAACACCATATATTTT. It encodes CATSRDLGSGNTIYF. The rearrangement joins TRBV15 to TRBJ1-3; no reliable D call. Germline CDR1 and CDR2: LNHNV and YYDKDF (reference sequence). The V end was cut by 0 bases, the J end by 0 bases, with 6 bases between. CDR3 size: 15 residues.

This clone was seen only a few times. This chain uses TRBV12-3 or TRBV12-4 with TRBJ1-6; no clear D. The germline V and J ends were trimmed by 8 bases and 8 bases, with 13 bases remaining between them. There are 13 residues in the CDR3. The CDR3 region is CASGQAGDSPLHF. In DNA form, the CDR3 reads TGTGCCAGCGGGCAGGCCGGGGATTCACCCCTCCACTTT.

CDR3 loop: CASSFYGLAAYTDTQYF. CDR3 nucleotides: TGTGCCAGCAGCTTCTACGGACTAGCCGCTTACACAGATACGCAGTATTTT. The chain recombines TRBV11-2 with TRBJ2-3, with 8 nucleotides matching TRBD2. Germline V lookup: CDR1 SGHAT, CDR2 FQNNGV. The CDR3 contains 17 residues. The ends lost 3 bases at V and 2 bases at J; junction bases unmatched: 10. Using reference TRBV11-2 and TRBJ2-3 for the parts outside the CDR3, the full variable domain is EAGVAQSPRYKIIEKRQSVAFWCNPISGHATLYWYQQILGQGPKLLIQFQNNGVVDDSQLPKDRFSAERLKGVDSTLKIQPAKLEDSAVYLCASSFYGLAAYTDTQYFGPGTRLTVL.

The V call is TRBV5-1, the J call TRBJ2-7, with TRBD1 matching over 7 bases. Germline CDR1 is SGHRS and CDR2 is YFSETQ. This CDR3 contains 15 residues. V shed 2 bases, J shed 2 bases, and the junction held 7 bases outside the gene matches. CDR3 sequence (DNA): TGCGCCAGCAGCTTTCTGACAGGGCCCACCTACGAGCAGTACTTC. Translated, it gives CASSFLTGPTYEQYF.

The J gene is TRBJ1-5, the V gene TRBV11-2, with 10 bases fitting TRBD1. V lost 2 bases and J lost 7; bases outside the gene matches: 5. There are 15 residues in the CDR3. From germline, CDR1 is SGHAT and CDR2 FQNNGV. CDR3 sequence (DNA): TGTGCCAGCAGCTTAACCGGGACAGGGGAACAGCCCCAGCATTTT. Translated: CASSLTGTGEQPQHF.

V usage is TRBV7-9 and J usage is TRBJ2-7; 10 bases agree with TRBD1. CDR1 is SEHNR, CDR2 FQNEAQ, per germline (reference sequence). The CDR3 has 14 residues. J gave up 5 bases and V 5 bases, and 6 bases lay outside the gene matches. The CDR3 reads CASSAGQGTHEQYF. CDR3 bases: TGTGCCAGCAGCGCGGGACAGGGGACCCACGAGCAGTACTTC.

The chain recombines TRBV7-6 with TRBJ1-5; 8 bases match TRBD1. V was clipped by 3 bases and J by 1 base; unmatched bases: 5. Germline CDR1 is SGHVS and CDR2 is FNYEAQ. CDR3 length: 16 amino acids. Here the CDR3 reads CASSFVYRGSNQPQHF. The CDR3 DNA reads as TGTGCCAGCAGCTTTGTGTACAGGGGGAGCAATCAGCCCCAGCATTTT.

The rearrangement links TRBV23-1 to TRBJ1-3; TRBD1 might be the D (5 bases). TRBV23-1 is an ORF, and what it does is uncertain. This CDR3 region has 18 residues. V lost 2 bases, J lost 4 bases, and 21 bases lay in between. The CDR3 DNA is TGCGCCAGCAGTCAAGGTTCGGCGGGGGAGGCGGTAGGAAACACCATATATTTT. Its translation is CASSQGSAGEAVGNTIYF.

This clone was picked up a small number of times. The chain uses TRBV5-8 and TRBJ1-5; D uncertain. V was pared by 1 base and J by 7 bases, with 6 bases between. The germline CDR1 and CDR2 sequences are SGHTS and YDEGEE. The CDR3 consists of 12 residues. The CDR3 nucleotides are TGTGCCAGCAGCTTGTACAGACAGCCCCAGCATTTT. It encodes CASSLYRQPQHF.

The V and J genes are TRBV28 and TRBJ2-3; D not certain. V was cut by 6 bases and J by 2 bases, with 9 bases left in between. The CDR3 covers 13 residues. CDR1 and CDR2 from the germline V gene are MDHEN and SYDVKM. The CDR3 region is CASSPVDTDTQYF. The CDR3 nucleotides are TGTGCCAGCAGCCCTGTAGACACAGATACGCAGTATTTT.

The CDR3 DNA follows: TGTGCCAGCACCCCCCGCGCTAGCGGGGTCACAGATACGCAGTATTTT. Translating it yields CASTPRASGVTDTQYF. This chain joins TRBV5-4 and TRBJ2-3, with 9 positions matching TRBD2. The germline V gene has CDR1 SGHNT and CDR2 YYREEE (reference sequence). V shed 6 bases and J 2 bases; nucleotides not matched to a gene: 10. This CDR3 is 16 amino acids long.

Here the CDR3 reads CSRDAGGIQYF. The CDR3 DNA reads as TGCAGTCGGGACGCGGGGGGCATTCAGTACTTC. The chain combines TRBV20-1 with TRBJ2-4, with 8 bases identical to TRBD2. Germline trimming cut 8 bases from V and 9 bases from J; bases unmatched to any gene: 6. This CDR3 is built from 11 residues. CDR1 DFQATT and CDR2 SNEGSKA come from the germline V gene (reference sequence).

This chain uses TRBV5-6 with TRBJ1-3, with 7 nucleotides matching TRBD1. Per the germline V gene, CDR1 is SGHDT and CDR2 is YYEEEE. The CDR3 consists of 13 residues. Losses at the gene ends were 4 bases for V and 4 bases for J; bases not matched to a gene: 2. The CDR3 DNA sequence: TGTGCCAGCAGCACAGGGGCCGGAAACACCATATATTTT. It specifies CASSTGAGNTIYF.

This sequence joins TRBV11-3 and TRBJ1-4; tentatively, D is TRBD1 (5 bases). The CDR3 extends over 14 amino acids. Per the germline V gene, CDR1 is SGHNT and CDR2 is YENEEA. The germline V and J ends were trimmed by 5 bases and 4 bases, with 11 bases remaining between them. The CDR3 nucleotides read TGTGCCAGCAGCCTACAGGCCCTTAATGAAAAACTGTTTTTT. It encodes CASSLQALNEKLFF.

The chain recombines TRBV27 with TRBJ1-5, with 10 bases fitting TRBD1. The CDR3 sequence is 16 residues long. The V and J ends lost 2 bases and 7 bases, in that order; junction bases with no gene match: 8. CDR1 is MNHEY and CDR2 is SMNVEV in the germline V gene (reference sequence). DNA of the CDR3: TGTGCCAGCAGTTTACGGGGGACAGGGGCAAGACAGCCCCAGCATTTT. It encodes CASSLRGTGARQPQHF.

This clone has a handful of counts. This chain connects TRBV12-5 to TRBJ1-1, with D tentatively TRBD1 (6 bases). The germline CDR1 and CDR2 sequences are LGHNT and FRNRAP. V was clipped by 1 base and J by 4 bases, with 7 bases between them. The CDR3 runs to 13 residues. The CDR3 reads CASGLGGPTEAFF. CDR3 DNA sequence: TGTGCTAGTGGTTTGGGGGGGCCCACTGAAGCTTTCTTT.

The chain has TRBV2 and TRBJ2-5; TRBD2 agrees at 9 bases. Germline loops: CDR1 SNHLY, CDR2 FYNNEI. J was trimmed by 1 base and V by 5 bases; bases with no gene match: 8. The CDR3 runs to 16 residues. CDR3 sequence: CASSRGSSGGQETQYF. CDR3 DNA sequence: TGTGCCAGCAGTAGGGGAAGTAGCGGGGGCCAAGAGACCCAGTACTTC.

The chain has TRBV18 and TRBJ2-5; D call uncertain. The germline V gene has CDR1 KGHSH and CDR2 LQKENI. Deletions cut 6 bases from V and 0 bases from J, with 5 bases between. The CDR3 runs 12 residues. CDR3 protein: CASSSYQETQYF. CDR3 sequence (DNA): TGTGCCAGCTCCTCGTACCAAGAGACCCAGTACTTC.

In its sample, this clone was seen once. V usage is TRBV5-1 and J usage is TRBJ2-1; D ambiguous. Germline values: CDR1 SGHRS, CDR2 YFSETQ. V was trimmed by 0 bases and J by 0 bases, leaving 7 bases between them. The CDR3 spans 15 residues. This CDR3 reads CASSLAPISYNEQFF. The CDR3 bases are TGCGCCAGCAGCTTGGCCCCTATCTCCTACAATGAGCAGTTCTTC.

V and J are TRBV19 and TRBJ1-1, with 10 bases identical to TRBD1. Trimming at V came to 4 bases and at J to 3 bases, leaving 8 bases not matched to a gene. The CDR3 is made up of 16 amino acids. Germline assignment: CDR1 LNHDA and CDR2 SQIVND (reference sequence). The CDR3 region has the DNA TGTGCCAGTAGTACGCCGACAGGGGGCATTTACACTGAAGCTTTCTTT. Its translation: CASSTPTGGIYTEAFF. The complete variable domain, with remaining parts taken from reference TRBV19 and TRBJ1-1, reads DGGITQSPKYLFRKEGQNVTLSCEQNLNHDAMYWYRQDPGQGLRLIYYSQIVNDFQKGDIAEGYSVSREKKESFPLTVTSAQKNPTAFYLCASSTPTGGIYTEAFFGQGTRLTVV.

V is TRBV11-3 and J is TRBJ2-7, with D possibly being TRBD2 (6 bases). Between the trimmed V and J ends, which lost 5 bases and 5 bases, there was a span of 10 bases. Germline V gene lookup returns CDR1 SGHNT and CDR2 YENEEA. The CDR3 length is 12 residues. The CDR3 loop reads CASSRTTDEQYF. CDR3 DNA: TGTGCCAGCAGCCGGACTACTGACGAGCAGTACTTC. The full variable domain, completed using reference TRBV11-3 and TRBJ2-7, is EAGVVQSPRYKIIEKKQPVAFWCNPISGHNTLYWYLQNLGQGPELLIRYENEEAVDDSQLPKDRFSAERLKGVDSTLKIQPAELGDSAVYLCASSRTTDEQYFGPGTRLTVT.

The gene calls are TRBV7-2 and TRBJ1-1; no definite D call. Germline V gene sequence: CDR1 SGHTA, CDR2 FQGNSA. Deletions cut 3 bases from V and 1 base from J, with 12 bases between. This CDR3 spans 15 amino acids. The DNA for the CDR3 is TGTGCCAGCAGCTTTTCGGAGTTGAGGAACACTGAAGCTTTCTTT. Translating it yields CASSFSELRNTEAFF. The full variable domain, completed using reference TRBV7-2 and TRBJ1-1, is GAGVSQSPSNKVTEKGKDVELRCDPISGHTALYWYRQSLGQGLEFLIYFQGNSAPDKSGLPSDRFSAERTGGSVSTLTIQRTQQEDSAVYLCASSFSELRNTEAFFGQGTRLTVV.

This clone was counted a single time. The J gene is TRBJ2-1, the V gene TRBV5-6; 9 positions match TRBD2. V shed 4 bases and J 5 bases; nucleotides not matched to a gene: 4. Looked up from germline, CDR1 is SGHDT and CDR2 is YYEEEE. The CDR3 sequence is 14 residues long. The CDR3 DNA reads TGTGCCAGCAGCCGAAGCGGGGGGAACAATGAGCAGTTCTTC. The encoded protein is CASSRSGGNNEQFF.

The rearrangement uses TRBV29-1 and TRBJ1-6, with 7 bases identical to TRBD1. The CDR3 has 14 residues. Trimming took 7 bases from V and 5 from J; bases not matched to a gene: 8. Germline CDR1 and CDR2: SQVTM and ANQGSEA. The CDR3 loop is CSGNGTENNSPLHF. The CDR3 DNA is TGCAGCGGGAATGGGACAGAGAATAATTCACCCCTCCACTTT. The full variable domain, rest sourced from reference TRBV29-1 and TRBJ1-6, is SAVISQKPSRDICQRGTSLTIQCQVDSQVTMMFWYRQQPGQSLTLIATANQGSEATYESGFVIDKFPISRPNLTFSTLTVSNMSPEDSSIYLCSGNGTENNSPLHFGNGTRLTVT.

This clone came up once. The rearrangement links TRBV11-3 to TRBJ2-3; 8 bases agree with TRBD2. V gave up 5 bases and J gave up 3 bases; unmatched junction bases: 7. CDR3 size: 15 residues. CDR1 is SGHNT, CDR2 YENEEA, per germline. The CDR3: CASSRGAGVTDTQYF. The CDR3 DNA reads as TGTGCCAGCAGCCGGGGAGCGGGGGTGACAGATACGCAGTATTTT.

CDR3 bases: TGCGCCAGCAGCCAAGCTCAGGGGTTACCCCAGCATTTT. As protein: CASSQAQGLPQHF. The chain combines TRBV4-1 with TRBJ1-5; the D gene is possibly TRBD1 (6 bases). The CDR3 has 13 amino acids. Germline V gene lookup returns CDR1 MGHRA and CDR2 YSYEKL. V shed 1 base and J shed 10 bases, with 11 bases lying between them.

This chain links TRBV15 with TRBJ1-6; tentative D call: TRBD1 (6 bases). Germline CDR1 reads LNHNV; CDR2 reads YYDKDF (reference sequence). V was shortened by 1 base and J by 15 bases, with 13 bases between the two germline ends. This CDR3 comprises 13 residues. The CDR3 nucleotides are TGTGCCACCAGCAGAGGGGCAGGGGCACTCCTCCACTTT. It encodes CATSRGAGALLHF.

The V and J genes are TRBV19 and TRBJ2-6; TRBD1 is a possible D gene (6 bases). Trimming removed 6 bases at V and 3 bases at J, with 12 bases between. The CDR3 has 15 amino acids. Germline assignment: CDR1 LNHDA and CDR2 SQIVND (reference sequence). CDR3 in DNA: TGTGCCAGTAGGCGACAGGCTTATGGGGCCAACGTCCTGACTTTC. Translation: CASRRQAYGANVLTF.